Listed below are T cell receptor beta chains from one sample, sequenced in a study of glioma-infiltrating T cells. TCRdb reanalysed the multiplex PCR reads using MiXCR and keeps one entry per CDR3 protein. The data show around 190,000 distinct CDR3 sequences, more than 35% seen once. The sample consisted of glioma tissue, nonneoplastic brain tissue, or PBMCs (not recorded which). These receptor sequences come from a human donor with low-grade glioma or glioblastoma, undergoing nonglioma brain surgery, or in good health (not recorded which). The CDR3 runs from the conserved cysteine through the conserved F or W. The D gene is left open where the match is weak. The size field is filled for only some rows; it gives once, few, many or a size class.

>TRBJ2-1|TRBV18|13|-|-
TGTGCCAGCCCACCAGGTGTCCAAGAGACCAAGTACTTC
CASPPGVQETKYF
>TRBJ1-5|TRBV12-5|16|many|-
TGTGCTAGTGGCCCAGAGAGGGACTATAGCAATCAGCCCCAGCATTTT
CASGPERDYSNQPQHF
>TRBJ2-3|TRBV12-3/TRBV12-4|14|-|-
TGTGCCAGCAGTTTATCCACAAGCGTCGATACGCAGTATTTT
CASSLSTSVDTQYF
>TRBJ2-2|TRBV7-8|17|-|TRBD2
TGTGCCAGCAGCTTAACTGTGGACCGGGGGGACACCGGGGAGCTGTTTTTT
CASSLTVDRGDTGELFF
>TRBJ2-5|TRBV10-3|16|few|-
TGTGCCATCAGTGGAGCCCAGGGGACCCCCCAAGAGACCCAGTACTTC
CAISGAQGTPQETQYF
>TRBJ2-1|TRBV6-1|16|many|TRBD1
TGTGCCAGCAGGGCGAGACAGGGTCAGTCCTACAATGAGCAGTTCTTC
CASRARQGQSYNEQFF
>TRBJ2-1|TRBV6-6|13|-|TRBD2
TGTGGCCGCGGCGGGAGTTTATTCAATGAGCAGTTCTTC
CGRGGSLFNEQFF
>TRBJ2-3|TRBV4-2|18|-|-
TGTACCAGCAGCCACAGAAGGTCCGGGAACTATGGGTCAGATACGCAGTATTTT
CTSSHRRSGNYGSDTQYF
>TRBJ2-7|TRBV20-1|15|-|TRBD1
TGCAGTGCTAGGATGCAGGGACAGGGCTCCTACGAGCAGTACTTC
CSARMQGQGSYEQYF
>TRBJ2-7|TRBV6-2/TRBV6-3|13|once|-
TGTGCCAGTTACCAGGGAAACTCCTACGAGCAGTACTTC
CASYQGNSYEQYF
>TRBJ2-7|TRBV6-1|16|many|TRBD2
TGTGCCAGCAGGAGTAGCAGCGGGAGGGCGACTGGGGAGCAGTACTTC
CASRSSSGRATGEQYF
>TRBJ2-5|TRBV4-1|15|-|-
TGCGCCAGCAGCCAAGATGGGCAGGGAGGAGAGACCCAGTACTTC
CASSQDGQGGETQYF
>TRBJ2-7|TRBV3-1|14|-|-
TGTGCCAGCAGCCAAGACGGGGACTCCTACGAGCAGTACTTC
CASSQDGDSYEQYF
>TRBJ2-7|TRBV28|16|many|TRBD2
TGTGCCAGCAGTTTAATGGTAGCGGGAGGTAATGGCGAGCAGTACTTC
CASSLMVAGGNGEQYF